This T cell receptor (beta chain) was sequenced in a study of response to subunit inactivated influenza vaccine. One entry per CDR3 protein results from TCRdb running MiXCR on the RT-PCR reads. The table has about 160,000 distinct CDR3 sequences, roughly a tenth seen once. Whole-study findings and limits: Every seasonal influenza vaccination brings in few new T cells, the authors suggested.

This clonotype has just a few counts. Its antigen remains unknown. From germline, CDR1 is ENHRY and CDR2 SYGVKD. Trimming took 0 bases from V and 8 from J, leaving 13 bases between them. This CDR3 region has 15 residues. The chain is built from TRBV10-3 and TRBJ1-4; no definite D call. This specimen was non-naive T cells sorted from PBMCs, taken roughly 48 days after vaccination. This TCR was recovered from a middle-aged man who received an inactivated influenza vaccine. CDR3 nucleotides: TGTGCCATCAGTGAGTCCTCCGGACCGGAAGAAAAACTGTTTTTT. It codes for CAISESSGPEEKLFF.